This T cell receptor (beta chain) was profiled in a study of CD8 T cells in Susac syndrome. From blood CD8+ and CD4+ T cells, TCR beta sequences were generated. The authors negatively isolated CD8+ and CD4+ T cells and FACS-enriched TEMRA cells. An amount of RNA that ranged from roughly 0.5 to 1 ug was reverse transcribed with random hexamers. Each CDR3 protein gets one entry after TCRdb re-called the immunoSEQ multiplex PCR reads with MiXCR. This table holds some 57,000 distinct CDR3 sequences, more than 90% found once. Material for sequencing was CD8+ T cells from PBMCs. This clonotype was sampled from a human donor in good health.

This chain's CDR3 is CASSAHLNPYEQYF. The CDR3 DNA follows: TGTGCCAGCAGCGCACATCTCAACCCCTACGAGCAGTACTTC. The chain carries TRBV9 and TRBJ2-7; D gene ambiguous. The CDR3 sequence is 14 residues long. V was shortened by 3 bases and J by 2 bases, with 12 bases between the two germline ends. The germline gives CDR1 SGDLS, CDR2 YYNGEE. The full variable domain, rest sourced from reference TRBV9 and TRBJ2-7, is DSGVTQTPKHLITATGQRVTLRCSPRSGDLSVYWYQQSLDQGLQFLIQYYNGEERAKGNILERFSAQQFPDLHSELNLSSLELGDSALYFCASSAHLNPYEQYFGPGTRLTVT.